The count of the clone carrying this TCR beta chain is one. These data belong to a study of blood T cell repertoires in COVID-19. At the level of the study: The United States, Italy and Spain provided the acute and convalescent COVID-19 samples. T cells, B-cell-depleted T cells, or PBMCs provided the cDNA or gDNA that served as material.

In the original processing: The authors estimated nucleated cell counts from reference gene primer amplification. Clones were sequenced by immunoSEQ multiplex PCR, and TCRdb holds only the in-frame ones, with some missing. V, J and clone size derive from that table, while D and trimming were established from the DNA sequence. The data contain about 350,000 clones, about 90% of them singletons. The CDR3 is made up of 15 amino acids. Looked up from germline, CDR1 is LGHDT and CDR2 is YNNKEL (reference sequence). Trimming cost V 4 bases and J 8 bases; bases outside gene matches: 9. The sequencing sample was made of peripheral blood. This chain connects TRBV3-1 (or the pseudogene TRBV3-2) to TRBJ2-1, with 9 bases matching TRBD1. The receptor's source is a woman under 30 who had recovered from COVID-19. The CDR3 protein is CASSLFHRGRDEQFF. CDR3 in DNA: TGTGCCAGCAGCCTTTTTCACAGGGGGCGGGATGAGCAGTTCTTC.